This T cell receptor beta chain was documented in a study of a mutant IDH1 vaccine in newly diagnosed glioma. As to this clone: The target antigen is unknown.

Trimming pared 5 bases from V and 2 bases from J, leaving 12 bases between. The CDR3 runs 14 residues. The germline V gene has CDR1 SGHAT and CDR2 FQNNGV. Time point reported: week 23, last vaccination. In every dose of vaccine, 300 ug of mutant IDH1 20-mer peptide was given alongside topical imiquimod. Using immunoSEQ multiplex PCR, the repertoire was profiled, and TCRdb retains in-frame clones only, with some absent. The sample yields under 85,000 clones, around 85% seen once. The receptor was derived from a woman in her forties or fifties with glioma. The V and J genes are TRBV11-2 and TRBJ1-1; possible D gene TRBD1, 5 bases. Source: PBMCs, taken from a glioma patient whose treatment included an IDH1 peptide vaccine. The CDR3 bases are TGTGCCAGCAGCAGACAGTTGACTAACACTGAAGCTTTCTTT. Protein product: CASSRQLTNTEAFF.